The 7 T cell receptor beta chains below come from one sample, sequenced in a study of T-cell reconstitution after alpha-beta-depleted transplantation in children. Molecular barcoding with unique molecular identifiers was used for the TCRbeta library. TCRdb reprocessed the PCR reads with MiXCR, giving one entry per CDR3 protein. The repertoire holds 250,000 to 400,000 distinct CDR3 sequences, with around 20% as singletons. The sequencing here drew on PBMCs, mostly from graft donor cells, taken 180 days after TCRalphabeta/CD19-depleted stem cell transplant. These receptors all stem from a male patient younger than 18 who had a stem cell transplant for acute lymphoblastic leukemia, so the T cells may come from the graft donor.

The gene calls are TRBV5-1 and TRBJ2-3; D is possibly TRBD2 (7 bases). Germline V gene lookup returns CDR1 SGHRS and CDR2 YFSETQ. Trimming took off 4 bases at V and 1 base at J, with 13 bases between the two ends. The CDR3 runs 15 residues. This CDR3 is CASSRAGAGTDTQYF. CDR3 nucleotide sequence: TGCGCCAGCAGCCGTGCGGGGGCGGGCACAGATACGCAGTATTTT.

This clonotype was seen more than once but under ten times. The genes are TRBV29-1 and TRBJ2-7, with 9 bases lining up with TRBD1. The CDR3 totals 14 residues. CDR1 and CDR2 (germline): SQVTM, ANQGSEA. V dropped 3 bases and J dropped 3; count of bases not matched to a gene: 6. As DNA, the CDR3 is TGCAGCGTTGAGATGGGGACAGGGCTCTACGAGCAGTACTTC. Protein product: CSVEMGTGLYEQYF.

This chain connects TRBV15 to TRBJ2-1, with 11 bases identical to TRBD2. V trimming: 5 bases; J trimming: 7 bases; junction bases outside the gene matches: 4. This CDR3 is built from 14 residues. Germline loops: CDR1 LNHNV, CDR2 YYDKDF (reference sequence). The CDR3: CATSPWTSGNEQFF. The CDR3 bases are TGTGCCACCAGCCCGTGGACTAGCGGGAATGAGCAGTTCTTC.

V gene TRBV20-1 combines with J gene TRBJ2-1, with a possible D match to TRBD2 (6 bases). The germline V gene encodes CDR1 DFQATT and CDR2 SNEGSKA (reference sequence). Trimming removed 1 base from V and 10 bases from J, with 17 bases in between. CDR3 length: 14 amino acids. The CDR3 coding sequence is TGCAGTGCTAGAGTGGGCCGGCGGGGCCGAGAGCAGTTCTTC. It yields the protein CSARVGRRGREQFF.

The chain couples TRBV4-1 to TRBJ2-5; 10 bases agree with TRBD2. CDR1 and CDR2 from the germline V gene are MGHRA and YSYEKL. The junction had 10 bases not matched to a gene; V was cut back by 1 base and J by 2 bases. The length of the CDR3 is 18 residues. DNA of the CDR3: TGCGCCAGCAGCCAAGTGATATTCCGGACTAGCGGACAAGAGACCCAGTACTTC. Protein: CASSQVIFRTSGQETQYF.

The chain combines TRBV5-1 with TRBJ2-7; 9 bases fit TRBD1. V was pared by 0 bases and J by 3 bases, with 10 bases of the junction left unmatched. The CDR3 runs 17 residues. Germline-derived CDR1 and CDR2 are SGHRS and YFSETQ. CDR3 residues: CASSLGTGAARHYEQYF. In DNA form, the CDR3 reads TGCGCCAGCAGCTTGGGGACAGGGGCGGCGAGGCACTACGAGCAGTACTTC.

This rearrangement joins TRBV12-3 or TRBV12-4 to TRBJ1-2, with a possible D match to TRBD1 (5 bases). V was shortened by 7 bases and J by 4 bases, with 13 bases between the two germline ends. The CDR3 sequence is 13 residues long. CDR3 in DNA: TGTGCCAGCAAAATCCGAACAGGCTATGGCTACACCTTC. Translating it yields CASKIRTGYGYTF.